The sequence of this TCR beta chain was determined in a study of identical twins. Via MiXCR, TCRdb re-called the 5' RACE reads, giving one row per CDR3 protein. Of around 1.7 million distinct CDR3 sequences listed, under 35% are singletons. The CDR3 consists of 15 residues. The germline gives CDR1 SEHNR, CDR2 FQNEAQ (reference sequence). Sequencing was done on a sample of cord blood. The sequence was collected from a newborn girl in good health. This chain links TRBV7-9 with TRBJ2-4, with D maybe TRBD1 (6 bases). The J call could be wrong; TRBJ2-7 is a better fit for the DNA end. The CDR3: CASTGGSTAPYEQYF. In DNA form, the CDR3 reads TGTGCCAGCACTGGGGGCAGCACCGCTCCCTACGAGCAGTACTTC.